This T cell receptor beta chain was found in a study of T cells in Graves' hyperthyroidism and ophthalmopathy. This clonotype was picked up many times. The antigen remains undetermined. The V segment lost 5 bases and the J segment 3 bases; nucleotides outside the gene matches: 4. Germline V gene lookup returns CDR1 DFQATT and CDR2 SNEGSKA (reference sequence). The CDR3 length is 12 residues. Orbital computed tomography and thyroid ultrasound, together with serum TRAb and thyroxine and clinical symptoms, were used for diagnoses. Study-level findings and limits: Most thyroid clonotypes expanded above 0.001 were also detected in blood.

Template material for amplifying TCR beta CDR3 regions consisted of RNA transcripts. Using the HTBI primer set, a first-round RT-PCR was run on the TCR CDR3. One entry per CDR3 protein, called by TCRdb with MiXCR from the multiplex PCR reads. Counted here are 500,000 to 550,000 distinct CDR3 sequences, 15% to 20% occurring once; the ten biggest clones make up approximately 48%. The sequence was obtained from a man in his forties with Graves' ophthalmopathy. The V gene is TRBV20-1, the J gene TRBJ2-7, with 7 bases that match TRBD1. The sequencing sample was made of blood. Here the CDR3 reads CSAGGQIYEQYF. CDR3 nucleotide sequence: TGCAGTGCTGGGGGACAGATCTACGAGCAGTACTTC.